A single sample is the source of the 27 T cell receptor beta chains below, sequenced in a study of blood T cell repertoires in COVID-19. TCRdb keeps only in-frame clones here, not all; method: immunoSEQ multiplex PCR. In the table there are about 240,000 clones, 82% of which are singletons. The source material was peripheral blood. The receptors were sampled from a woman aged 55-69 years with active or convalescent COVID-19.

The J gene is TRBJ2-1, the V gene TRBV11-2, with 8 nucleotides matching TRBD1. The CDR3 loop spans 15 amino acids. The ends lost 2 bases at V and 7 bases at J; junction bases unmatched: 7. Germline CDR1 is SGHAT and CDR2 is FQNNGV. This CDR3 reads CASSLWDRYGNEQFF. The CDR3 DNA is TGTGCCAGCAGCTTATGGGACAGGTACGGGAATGAGCAGTTCTTC.

In its sample, this clone was seen many times. The rearrangement links TRBV6-5 to TRBJ1-6, with a tentative D call TRBD1 (6 bases). Per germline, CDR1 MNHEY and CDR2 SVGAGI. This CDR3 is 14 amino acids long. Trimming removed 4 bases from V and 10 bases from J, with 14 bases in between. The CDR3 is CASSSDRTLSPLHF. For the CDR3, the DNA is TGTGCCAGCAGTTCAGACAGGACTCTCTCACCCCTCCACTTT.

This chain uses TRBV2 with TRBJ2-2, with TRBD1 matching 8 bases. Trimming cost V 6 bases and J 4 bases; bases outside gene matches: 10. The CDR3 length is 16 residues. Germline V gene data show CDR1 as SNHLY and CDR2 as FYNNEI. The CDR3 spells CASSLQGDRGTGELFF. For the CDR3, the DNA is TGTGCCAGCAGCCTTCAGGGAGACAGGGGCACCGGGGAGCTGTTTTTT.

J is TRBJ1-2 and V is TRBV2, with 7 nucleotides matching TRBD1. Germline CDR1 SNHLY, CDR2 FYNNEI. The CDR3 contains 13 residues. V lost 6 bases, J lost 3 bases, and 4 bases stayed unmatched. The CDR3 DNA is TGTGCCAGCAGGACAGGGCTGTACTATGGCTACACCTTC. Amino acids: CASRTGLYYGYTF. The variable domain in full, with the rest retrieved from reference TRBV2 and TRBJ1-2, is EPEVTQTPSHQVTQMGQEVILRCVPISNHLYFYWYRQILGQKVEFLVSFYNNEISEKSEIFDDQFSVERPDGSNFTLKIRSTKLEDSAMYFCASRTGLYYGYTFGSGTRLTVV.

Only a few counts were recorded for this clone. The chain links TRBV20-1 to TRBJ1-1, with D possibly being TRBD1 (5 bases). CDR1 DFQATT and CDR2 SNEGSKA come from the germline V gene (reference sequence). V lost 3 bases and J lost 1, with 12 bases in between. The CDR3 has 14 amino acids. The CDR3 region is CSASQGLWNTEAFF. Here the CDR3 DNA reads TGCAGTGCTAGTCAGGGACTGTGGAACACTGAAGCTTTCTTT.

V is TRBV6-4 and J is TRBJ1-6; 10 nucleotides align to TRBD1. Germline-derived CDR1 and CDR2 are MRHNA and SNTAGT. CDR3 length: 23 residues. V lost 2 bases to trimming and J lost 0 bases; unmatched junction nucleotides: 19. The CDR3 DNA is TGTGCCAGCAGTGACCCACTCCGGGACAGGGGCCATACAACACTCTCCTATAATTCACCCCTCCACTTT. This translates into CASSDPLRDRGHTTLSYNSPLHF.

The genes are TRBV5-4 and TRBJ2-7; no definite D call. The germline gives CDR1 SGHNT, CDR2 YYREEE (reference sequence). Trimming left V 4 bases short and J 3 bases short, with 14 bases between. The CDR3 is 14 residues long. CDR3 in amino acids: CASSPDMALYEQYF. CDR3 nucleotides: TGTGCCAGCAGCCCAGACATGGCACTCTACGAGCAGTACTTC. The entire variable domain, with the rest obtained from reference TRBV5-4 and TRBJ2-7, is as follows: ETGVTQSPTHLIKTRGQQVTLRCSSQSGHNTVSWYQQALGQGPQFIFQYYREEENGRGNFPPRFSGLQFPNYSSELNVNALELDDSALYLCASSPDMALYEQYFGPGTRLTVT.

This clone has a single count. The chain joins TRBV10-1 to TRBJ1-6; tentative D call: TRBD1 (6 bases). The V end was cut by 2 bases, the J end by 14 bases, with 25 bases between. Per germline, CDR1 WNHNN and CDR2 SYGVQD (reference sequence). CDR3 length: 17 amino acids. This CDR3 is CASSESQGYGVQYTLHF. The CDR3 DNA follows: TGCGCCAGCAGTGAGAGCCAGGGGTACGGAGTCCAGTATACCCTCCACTTT.

Notes on this clone: Relative to the germline gene, one junction end is altered; a read error may explain this. The chain combines TRBV2 with TRBJ1-1, with D perhaps matching TRBD1 (5 bases). The CDR3 totals 14 residues. Germline lookup yields CDR1 SNHLY and CDR2 FYNNEI. CDR3 protein: CASREEGVNTEAFF. The DNA of the CDR3 is TGTGCCAGCAGAGAAGAAGGGGTGAACACTGAAGCTTTCTTT.

This clone was counted at least ten times. The rearrangement joins TRBV4-1 to TRBJ1-6; D perhaps matches TRBD1 (6 bases). V dropped 0 bases and J dropped 6 bases, with 15 bases sitting between them. CDR3 length equals 17 residues. CDR1 is MGHRA and CDR2 is YSYEKL in the germline V gene. The CDR3 is CASSQETGGTANSPLHF. Written as DNA, the CDR3 is TGCGCCAGCAGCCAAGAGACAGGAGGCACTGCTAATTCACCCCTCCACTTT.

The chain uses TRBV5-1 and TRBJ1-1; 7 nucleotides line up with TRBD1. The CDR3 runs 14 residues. Per the germline V gene, CDR1 is SGHRS and CDR2 is YFSETQ. The ends lost 0 bases at V and 5 bases at J; junction bases unmatched: 4. CDR3 sequence: CASSLEGARTEAFF. In DNA form, the CDR3 reads TGCGCCAGCAGCTTGGAGGGGGCGCGGACTGAAGCTTTCTTT.

This clone appeared once. V usage is TRBV27 and J usage is TRBJ1-4, with 7 bases identical to TRBD1. The CDR3 loop spans 15 amino acids. Germline CDR1 and CDR2: MNHEY and SMNVEV (reference sequence). The V gene end was trimmed by 6 bases and the J gene end by 2 bases; junction bases not matched to a gene: 6. CDR3 nucleotides: TGTGCCAGCAGGGAACAGGGGAGGACTAATGAAAAACTGTTTTTT. Translated: CASREQGRTNEKLFF.

J is TRBJ2-4 and V is TRBV6-5, with 11 bases that match TRBD2. Germline V CDR1 and CDR2: MNHEY, SVGAGI. The CDR3 loop spans 14 amino acids. V shed 6 bases and J 7 bases; nucleotides not matched to a gene: 5. The CDR3 DNA is TGTGCCAGCAGGACTAGCGGGGCAAACAACATTCAGTACTTC. Its translation is CASRTSGANNIQYF.

The chain recombines TRBV3-1 (or the pseudogene TRBV3-2) with TRBJ1-2; 9 bases align to TRBD1. This CDR3 is built from 17 residues. The V gene's germline CDR1 is LGHDT and CDR2 YNNKEL (reference sequence). Trimming at V came to 5 bases and at J to 7 bases, leaving 17 bases not matched to a gene. The CDR3 DNA sequence: TGTGCCAGCAGCTATGGGACAGGGAGTAGTGATTTCTCTGGCTACACCTTC. This sequence encodes CASSYGTGSSDFSGYTF.

The rearrangement uses TRBV4-3 and TRBJ1-6; D gene unclear. Germline V lookup: CDR1 LGHNA, CDR2 YSLEER. There are 18 residues in the CDR3. With 4 bases removed from V and 7 bases from J, the gap between germline ends came to 23 bases. CDR3 protein: CASSPQRVDPSYNSPLHF. The CDR3 bases are TGCGCCAGCAGCCCGCAGAGGGTAGACCCCAGTTACAATTCACCCCTCCACTTT.

The chain joins TRBV5-1 to TRBJ1-2; 7 bases align to TRBD1. V trimming: 2 bases; J trimming: 3 bases; junction bases outside the gene matches: 7. The CDR3 consists of 15 residues. Germline V gene sequence: CDR1 SGHRS, CDR2 YFSETQ. CDR3 in amino acids: CASSFSDRADYGYTF. In nucleotides, the CDR3 is TGCGCCAGCAGCTTCTCCGACAGGGCCGACTATGGCTACACCTTC.

The V and J genes are TRBV19 and TRBJ1-6; 10 nucleotides match TRBD1. V lost 5 bases and J lost 3; bases outside the gene matches: 1. Germline CDR1 reads LNHDA; CDR2 reads SQIVND (reference sequence). This CDR3 region has 15 residues. The CDR3 region has the DNA TGTGCCAGTAGTTGGACAGGGGGCTATAATTCACCCCTCCACTTT. Protein: CASSWTGGYNSPLHF.

This clone has only a few counts. This rearrangement joins TRBV7-8 to TRBJ1-6; 8 bases match TRBD1. This CDR3 region has 13 residues. From germline, CDR1 is SGHVS and CDR2 FQNEAQ. The J segment lost 10 bases and the V segment lost 5 bases, leaving 4 bases of the junction unmatched. CDR3 sequence reads: CASSPDRGSPLHF. CDR3 bases: TGTGCCAGCAGCCCAGACAGGGGCTCACCCCTCCACTTT.

The CDR3 loop is CATRDSGYQPQHF. CDR3 DNA sequence: TGTGCCACCCGGGACAGTGGGTATCAGCCCCAGCATTTT. The rearrangement uses TRBV19 and TRBJ1-5; 7 bases agree with TRBD1. J lost 5 bases, V lost 10 bases, and 8 bases had no gene match. Germline values: CDR1 LNHDA, CDR2 SQIVND (reference sequence). This CDR3 spans 13 amino acids.

The chain carries TRBV2 and TRBJ2-5; 12 bases fit TRBD2. Trimming at V came to 3 bases and at J to 4 bases, leaving 3 bases not matched to a gene. The germline V gene has CDR1 SNHLY and CDR2 FYNNEI. The CDR3 runs 15 residues. The CDR3 DNA reads TGTGCCAGCAGTGAGACTAGCGGGGGTAGAGAGACCCAGTACTTC. Amino acid sequence: CASSETSGGRETQYF.

This rearrangement joins TRBV7-3 to TRBJ2-5; TRBD2 aligns across 7 bases. The CDR3 runs to 15 residues. The germline gives CDR1 SGHTA, CDR2 FQGTGA. V lost 7 bases, J lost 0 bases, and 8 bases stayed unmatched. CDR3 sequence (DNA): TGTGCCAGCACCAAAATGCGGGGGAACCAAGAGACCCAGTACTTC. The encoded protein is CASTKMRGNQETQYF. Using reference TRBV7-3 and TRBJ2-5 for the parts outside the CDR3, the full variable domain is GAGVSQTPSNKVTEKGKYVELRCDPISGHTALYWYRQSLGQGPEFLIYFQGTGAADDSGLPNDRFFAVRPEGSVSTLKIQRTERGDSAVYLCASTKMRGNQETQYFGPGTRLLVL.

This chain uses TRBV20-1 with TRBJ2-2; D ambiguous. This CDR3 spans 15 amino acids. V was shortened by 3 bases and J by 2 bases, with 13 bases between the two germline ends. Germline loops: CDR1 DFQATT, CDR2 SNEGSKA (reference sequence). The CDR3 DNA sequence: TGCAGTGCTAGTGACCTGGTTAGTAACACCGGGGAGCTGTTTTTT. As protein: CSASDLVSNTGELFF.

This chain links TRBV7-9 with TRBJ2-3, with D possibly matching TRBD2 (6 bases). This CDR3 has 18 residues. V lost 0 bases to trimming and J lost 0 bases, with 16 bases between them. Germline CDR1 and CDR2: SEHNR and FQNEAQ (reference sequence). DNA for the CDR3: TGTGCCAGCAGCTTAGCAATCGTCGGGGGACCAAGCACAGATACGCAGTATTTT. Residues: CASSLAIVGGPSTDTQYF. The full variable domain, with the rest looked up from reference TRBV7-9 and TRBJ2-3, is DTGVSQNPRHKITKRGQNVTFRCDPISEHNRLYWYRQTLGQGPEFLTYFQNEAQLEKSRLLSDRFSAERPKGSFSTLEIQRTEQGDSAMYLCASSLAIVGGPSTDTQYFGPGTRLTVL.

This rearrangement joins TRBV2 to TRBJ2-2, with TRBD2 as a possible D gene (6 bases). This CDR3 has 13 residues. V gave up 6 bases and J gave up 2 bases, with 7 bases separating them. Germline V CDR1 and CDR2: SNHLY, FYNNEI. DNA for the CDR3: TGTGCCAGCAGAGGGACTAACACCGGGGAGCTGTTTTTT. Protein: CASRGTNTGELFF.

The V gene is TRBV2, the J gene TRBJ1-4; 9 bases are shared with TRBD1. V lost 5 bases, J lost 6 bases, and 4 bases stayed unmatched. This CDR3 region has 14 residues. Germline lookup yields CDR1 SNHLY and CDR2 FYNNEI. CDR3 nucleotide sequence: TGTGCCAGCAGTCCAACAGGGGGCTATGAAAAACTGTTTTTT. This encodes CASSPTGGYEKLFF.

This chain uses TRBV29-1 with TRBJ1-3; TRBD1 matches 10 bases. Germline assignment: CDR1 SQVTM and CDR2 ANQGSEA. The junction had 11 bases not matched to a gene; V was cut back by 5 bases and J by 1 base. This CDR3 has 17 residues. The CDR3: CSVQSTGTGVSGNTIYF. Written as DNA, the CDR3 is TGCAGCGTTCAATCTACCGGGACAGGGGTGTCTGGAAACACCATATATTTT.

The chain recombines TRBV7-6 with TRBJ2-7; D is perhaps TRBD1 (6 bases). The germline gives CDR1 SGHVS, CDR2 FNYEAQ. The CDR3 has 15 residues. Trimming pared 5 bases from V and 2 bases from J, leaving 16 bases between. CDR3 bases: TGTGCCAGCAGCCCTAGGGGGACGGGAACCTACGAGCAGTACTTC. Its protein product is CASSPRGTGTYEQYF.